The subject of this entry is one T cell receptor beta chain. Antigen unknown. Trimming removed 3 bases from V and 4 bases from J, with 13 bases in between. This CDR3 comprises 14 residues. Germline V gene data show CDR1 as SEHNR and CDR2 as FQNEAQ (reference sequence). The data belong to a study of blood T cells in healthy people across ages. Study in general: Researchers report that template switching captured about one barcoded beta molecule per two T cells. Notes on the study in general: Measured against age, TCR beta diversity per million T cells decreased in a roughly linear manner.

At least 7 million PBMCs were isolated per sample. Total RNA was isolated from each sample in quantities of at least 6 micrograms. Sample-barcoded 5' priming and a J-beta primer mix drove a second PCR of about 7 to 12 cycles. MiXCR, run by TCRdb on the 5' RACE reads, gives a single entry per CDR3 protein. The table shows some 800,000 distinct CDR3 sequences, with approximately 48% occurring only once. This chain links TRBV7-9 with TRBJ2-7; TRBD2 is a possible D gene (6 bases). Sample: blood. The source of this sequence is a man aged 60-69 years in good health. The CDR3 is CASSLSGTEYEQYF. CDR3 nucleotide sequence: TGTGCCAGCAGCTTGTCCGGGACTGAATACGAGCAGTACTTC.